What follows is one TCR beta chain and its context. No antigen is known for it. This entry is derived from a study of shared clonotypes between healthy human individuals. In germline, CDR1 is SGHDN, CDR2 FVKESK. The CDR3 runs to 12 residues. V lost 4 bases, J lost 3 bases, and 4 bases lay in between. The healthy adult donors were HIV-negative and reported no recent acute infections or vaccinations. TCRdb's copy holds only in-frame clones and misses some; the assay was immunoSEQ multiplex PCR. The sample records 2,500,000 or so clones, approximately 90% being singletons. Study conclusions and caveats: On the whole, naive subsets had larger estimated richness than memory subsets had. Lower generation probabilities were found for non-shared clonotypes than for those shared by all four donors. Donor scarcity curtailed the genetic and exposure-history diversity represented herein.

The chain is built from TRBV14 and TRBJ1-5; D remains ambiguous. The sequence was collected from a man between 18 and 35 years old in good health. Some clones in this sample may be carry-over from other donors' samples. The specimen sequenced was naive CD4+ T cells from PBMCs. Subset of the sample: CD45RA+ positively selected. CDR3 DNA sequence: TGTGCCAGCAGCCTTTACAATCAGCCCCAGCATTTT. Protein sequence: CASSLYNQPQHF.